The next 2 T cell receptor beta chains were all read from a single sample in a study of Tregs in tolerant kidney transplant recipients. Method: immunoSEQ multiplex PCR; TCRdb's copy keeps in-frame clones and lacks some. This table holds about 94,000 clones, under 95% found once. This sample comprised CD4+ T cells from blood, obtained before the transplant. The receptors here all came from a human donor who received a combined kidney and bone marrow transplant.

J is TRBJ2-7 and V is TRBV18, with D possibly matching TRBD2 (6 bases). V was trimmed by 6 bases and J by 6 bases, leaving 21 bases between them. CDR3 length: 15 residues. Germline-derived CDR1 and CDR2 are KGHSH and LQKENI. The CDR3 DNA follows: TGTGCCAGCTCTCCATGGGGGGATACGGCAGGCGAGCAGTACTTC. Encoded protein: CASSPWGDTAGEQYF.

The V and J genes are TRBV18 and TRBJ2-5, with TRBD1 identical over 9 bases. The last part of the DNA fits TRBJ2-7 better; the J call may be wrong. CDR1 and CDR2 (germline): KGHSH, LQKENI. The CDR3 length is 14 residues. CDR3 nucleotide sequence: TGTGCCAGCTCACCAAAGGGACAGGGCTACGAGCAGTACTTC. It is translated as CASSPKGQGYEQYF.